This is a list of T cell receptor beta chains from one sample in a study of T-cell reconstitution after alpha-beta-depleted transplantation in children. TCRdb re-derived calls from the PCR reads in MiXCR, one entry per CDR3 protein. The sample includes approximately 82,000 distinct CDR3 sequences, around 15% seen only once; the top ten take around 19%. Sequencing used PBMCs, mostly from graft donor cells, obtained 180 days after TCRalphabeta/CD19-depleted stem cell transplant. The receptor source for this set is a male patient aged 2-10 years who had a stem cell transplant for acute lymphoblastic leukemia, so the T cells may come from the graft donor. The CDR3 runs from the conserved cysteine through the conserved F or W. The order of the fields is D gene, CDR3 length, J gene, V gene, clone size, CDR3 protein, CDR3 DNA. The D gene is left open where the match is weak. The size of a clone is reported for some rows only, either as once, few or many, or as a class for expanded clones.

d_gene: NA
len: 14
j_gene: TRBJ1-2
v_gene: TRBV5-1
abundance: NA
CDR3aa: CASSSQQGSDGYTF
CDR3nt: TGCGCCAGCAGCTCCCAACAGGGATCCGATGGCTACACCTTC

d_gene: NA
len: 13
j_gene: TRBJ2-5
v_gene: TRBV4-3
abundance: many
CDR3aa: CASSQRLQETQYF
CDR3nt: TGCGCCAGCAGCCAAAGACTACAAGAGACCCAGTACTTC

d_gene: NA
len: 15
j_gene: TRBJ2-1
v_gene: TRBV29-1
abundance: NA
CDR3aa: CSAPGRMSSYNEQFF
CDR3nt: TGCAGCGCCCCGGGGCGGATGAGCTCCTACAATGAGCAGTTCTTC

d_gene: NA
len: 15
j_gene: TRBJ1-5
v_gene: TRBV5-4
abundance: NA
CDR3aa: CASSSVKGTEQPQHF
CDR3nt: TGTGCCAGCAGCTCGGTTAAGGGGACGGAACAGCCCCAGCATTTT

d_gene: NA
len: 17
j_gene: TRBJ2-4
v_gene: TRBV29-1
abundance: NA
CDR3aa: CSVGNWTGPQTKNIQYF
CDR3nt: TGCAGCGTTGGGAACTGGACGGGGCCCCAAACCAAAAACATTCAGTACTTC

d_gene: NA
len: 14
j_gene: TRBJ2-1
v_gene: TRBV19
abundance: NA
CDR3aa: CASSIRMGGNEQFF
CDR3nt: TGTGCCAGTAGTATTCGGATGGGTGGCAATGAGCAGTTCTTC

d_gene: NA
len: 12
j_gene: TRBJ1-1
v_gene: TRBV10-3
abundance: few
CDR3aa: CAISGLWTEAFF
CDR3nt: TGTGCCATCAGTGGGTTGTGGACTGAAGCTTTCTTT

d_gene: NA
len: 16
j_gene: TRBJ2-1
v_gene: TRBV15
abundance: NA
CDR3aa: CATSRVGGHSYNEQFF
CDR3nt: TGTGCCACCAGCAGAGTTGGGGGGCACTCCTACAATGAGCAGTTCTTC

d_gene: NA
len: 14
j_gene: TRBJ2-5
v_gene: TRBV24-1
abundance: many
CDR3aa: CATSDHGTAETQYF
CDR3nt: TGTGCCACCAGTGATCACGGGACGGCTGAGACCCAGTACTTC

d_gene: TRBD1
len: 14
j_gene: TRBJ2-7
v_gene: TRBV28
abundance: NA
CDR3aa: CASESGQGIHEQYF
CDR3nt: TGTGCCAGCGAATCGGGACAGGGGATCCACGAGCAGTACTTC

d_gene: TRBD1
len: 14
j_gene: TRBJ2-1
v_gene: TRBV10-3
abundance: NA
CDR3aa: CAVSGQGAYNEQFF
CDR3nt: TGTGCCGTATCGGGGCAGGGGGCCTACAATGAGCAGTTCTTC

d_gene: NA
len: 13
j_gene: TRBJ2-1
v_gene: TRBV10-1
abundance: many
CDR3aa: CASRLDRWDEQFF
CDR3nt: TGCGCCAGCAGGCTAGACAGGTGGGATGAGCAGTTCTTC

d_gene: NA
len: 15
j_gene: TRBJ2-1
v_gene: TRBV6-2/TRBV6-3
abundance: once
CDR3aa: CASSSYISSYNEQFF
CDR3nt: TGTGCCAGCAGTTCCTACATTAGCTCCTACAATGAGCAGTTCTTC

d_gene: NA
len: 11
j_gene: TRBJ1-2
v_gene: TRBV20-1
abundance: many
CDR3aa: CSAREVYGYTF
CDR3nt: TGCAGTGCGAGGGAGGTCTATGGCTACACCTTC

d_gene: TRBD1
len: 14
j_gene: TRBJ2-1
v_gene: TRBV6-1
abundance: few
CDR3aa: CAGSDRGKYNEQFF
CDR3nt: TGTGCCGGCTCGGACAGGGGGAAATACAATGAGCAGTTCTTC

d_gene: NA
len: 13
j_gene: TRBJ2-4
v_gene: TRBV4-2
abundance: NA
CDR3aa: CASSPKTSFLQYF
CDR3nt: TGTGCCAGCAGCCCTAAGACTAGTTTCCTTCAGTACTTC

d_gene: NA
len: 17
j_gene: TRBJ1-3
v_gene: TRBV5-6
abundance: many
CDR3aa: CASSATPRDLSGNTIYF
CDR3nt: TGTGCCAGCAGCGCGACACCCAGGGATTTATCTGGAAACACCATATATTTT

d_gene: NA
len: 17
j_gene: TRBJ2-3
v_gene: TRBV7-9
abundance: NA
CDR3aa: CASSLSTAGIYTDTQYF
CDR3nt: TGTGCCAGCAGCTTATCCACCGCGGGAATCTACACAGATACGCAGTATTTT

d_gene: TRBD2
len: 16
j_gene: TRBJ2-3
v_gene: TRBV5-1
abundance: few
CDR3aa: CASSPRGSGSTDTQYF
CDR3nt: TGCGCCAGCAGCCCTAGGGGTAGCGGGAGCACAGATACGCAGTATTTT

d_gene: NA
len: 13
j_gene: TRBJ1-1
v_gene: TRBV7-9
abundance: NA
CDR3aa: CASSPPVGREAFF
CDR3nt: TGTGCCAGCAGCCCCCCCGTGGGGAGGGAAGCTTTCTTT

d_gene: TRBD1
len: 14
j_gene: TRBJ1-2
v_gene: TRBV5-6
abundance: NA
CDR3aa: CASSLDRGHGGYTF
CDR3nt: TGTGCCAGCAGCCTAGACAGGGGGCACGGTGGCTACACCTTC

d_gene: NA
len: 9
j_gene: TRBJ2-5
v_gene: TRBV20-1
abundance: NA
CDR3aa: CSATETQYF
CDR3nt: TGCAGTGCTACGGAGACCCAGTACTTC

d_gene: TRBD1
len: 15
j_gene: TRBJ2-3
v_gene: TRBV7-6
abundance: NA
CDR3aa: CASSTVTGGTDTQYF
CDR3nt: TGTGCCAGCAGCACAGTTACAGGGGGCACAGATACGCAGTATTTT

d_gene: TRBD2
len: 15
j_gene: TRBJ2-3
v_gene: TRBV7-2
abundance: NA
CDR3aa: CASSLDSGGADTQYF
CDR3nt: TGTGCCAGCAGCTTAGATTCCGGGGGGGCGGATACGCAGTATTTT

d_gene: NA
len: 12
j_gene: TRBJ1-2
v_gene: TRBV12-3/TRBV12-4
abundance: NA
CDR3aa: CASRRDISGYTF
CDR3nt: TGTGCCAGCAGACGGGACATATCTGGCTACACCTTC

d_gene: NA
len: 12
j_gene: TRBJ2-3
v_gene: TRBV20-1
abundance: NA
CDR3aa: CSASERTDTQYF
CDR3nt: TGCAGTGCTAGCGAGCGCACAGATACGCAGTATTTT

d_gene: NA
len: 13
j_gene: TRBJ2-2
v_gene: TRBV12-3/TRBV12-4
abundance: few
CDR3aa: CASSPGDTGELFF
CDR3nt: TGTGCCAGCAGCCCCGGGGACACCGGGGAGCTGTTTTTT

d_gene: TRBD1
len: 18
j_gene: TRBJ2-1
v_gene: TRBV12-3/TRBV12-4
abundance: NA
CDR3aa: CAFCLAVLGTGDRNEQFF
CDR3nt: TGTGCCTTCTGTTTAGCAGTTTTAGGGACAGGGGACCGCAATGAGCAGTTCTTC

d_gene: TRBD2
len: 17
j_gene: TRBJ2-3
v_gene: TRBV11-3
abundance: few
CDR3aa: CASSSTTSGGTPGTQYF
CDR3nt: TGTGCCAGCAGCTCAACCACTAGCGGAGGGACCCCGGGTACGCAGTATTTT

d_gene: TRBD1
len: 18
j_gene: TRBJ2-2
v_gene: TRBV11-2
abundance: NA
CDR3aa: CASSLGQGIVQNTGELFF
CDR3nt: TGTGCCAGCAGCCTCGGACAGGGAATAGTTCAGAACACCGGGGAGCTGTTTTTT

d_gene: TRBD1
len: 14
j_gene: TRBJ2-7
v_gene: TRBV27
abundance: few
CDR3aa: CASSFGDRPYEQYF
CDR3nt: TGTGCCAGCAGTTTCGGGGACAGGCCCTACGAGCAGTACTTC

d_gene: TRBD2
len: 16
j_gene: TRBJ2-7
v_gene: TRBV20-1
abundance: NA
CDR3aa: CSASSYVGDYSYEQSF
CDR3nt: TGCAGTGCTAGTAGCTATGTGGGGGACTATTCTTACGAGCAGTCCTTC